This entry lists 18 T cell receptor beta chains sequenced from one sample in a study of identical twins. TCRdb re-derived calls from the 5' RACE reads in MiXCR, one entry per CDR3 protein. The sample records 200,000 to 250,000 distinct CDR3 sequences, approximately 8.3% being singletons. These data were also reused for a study on yellow fever vaccine responses in identical twins.

Input material: memory (CD45RO+) T cells sorted from blood. These TCRs come from a woman younger than 35 in good health.

In this sample, this clonotype turned up a few times. The chain links TRBV5-1 to TRBJ2-7; 7 bases match TRBD1. CDR3 length equals 16 residues. Looked up from germline, CDR1 is SGHRS and CDR2 is YFSETQ. Trimming cost V 3 bases and J 1 base; bases outside gene matches: 10. CDR3 bases: TGCGCCAGCAGCTGGGGACCGGGACAGTCATCCTACGAGCAGTACTTC. It codes for CASSWGPGQSSYEQYF.

CDR3 sequence reads: CASSPGGQGAINEQFF. Here the CDR3 DNA reads TGTGCCAGCTCACCAGGAGGACAGGGGGCGATAAATGAGCAGTTCTTC. The chain employs TRBV18 and TRBJ2-1; 11 bases line up with TRBD1. CDR3 length: 16 amino acids. Germline V gene data show CDR1 as KGHSH and CDR2 as LQKENI. Trimming cost V 2 bases and J 7 bases; bases outside gene matches: 7.

Many counts were recorded for this clonotype. V gene TRBV12-3 or TRBV12-4 combines with J gene TRBJ1-6; D unresolved. Trimming took off 3 bases at V and 10 bases at J, with 13 bases between the two ends. This CDR3 is 14 amino acids long. As DNA, the CDR3 is TGTGCCAGCAGTTTCCGGGTCCCTGGGTCACCCCTCCACTTT. Protein sequence: CASSFRVPGSPLHF.

This clonotype was seen repeatedly, ten times or more. The chain employs TRBV7-3 and TRBJ2-3, with 9 positions matching TRBD2. With V trimmed by 5 bases and J by 5 bases, 5 bases remained unmatched. The CDR3 sequence is 14 residues long. Germline assignment: CDR1 SGHTA and CDR2 FQGTGA. DNA of the CDR3: TGTGCCAGCAGCCCGGGACTAGCATTAGATACGCAGTATTTT. Translation: CASSPGLALDTQYF.

The chain couples TRBV7-9 to TRBJ2-5, with 7 bases aligning to TRBD1. Germline CDR1 is SEHNR and CDR2 is FQNEAQ (reference sequence). Losses at the gene ends were 5 bases for V and 4 bases for J; bases not matched to a gene: 10. The CDR3 consists of 15 residues. DNA of the CDR3: TGTGCCAGCAGCATGGACCGGGACAGTGGAGAGACCCAGTACTTC. Its protein is CASSMDRDSGETQYF.

The rearrangement links TRBV7-9 to TRBJ2-1; D is unclear. Germline-derived CDR1 and CDR2 are SEHNR and FQNEAQ (reference sequence). The CDR3 runs 12 residues. V was shortened by 2 bases and J by 9 bases, with 8 bases between the two germline ends. CDR3: CASSLTVGEQFF. The CDR3, as DNA: TGTGCCAGCAGCTTAACCGTGGGTGAGCAGTTCTTC.

The sample holds a few counts of this clonotype. V and J are TRBV29-1 and TRBJ2-7, with D unresolved. Between the trimmed V and J ends, which lost 4 bases and 2 bases, there was a span of 12 bases. Germline values: CDR1 SQVTM, CDR2 ANQGSEA. CDR3 length: 13 amino acids. The CDR3 here is CSVVYGSPYEQYF. The CDR3 DNA follows: TGCAGCGTTGTTTATGGCAGCCCCTACGAGCAGTACTTC.

The chain links TRBV7-3 to TRBJ2-1; D call uncertain. Germline-derived CDR1 and CDR2 are SGHTA and FQGTGA. V lost 0 bases to trimming and J lost 10 bases, with 7 bases between them. This CDR3 has 12 amino acids. CDR3 sequence reads: CASSLTGVEQFF. The CDR3 coding sequence is TGTGCCAGCAGCTTAACTGGGGTAGAGCAGTTCTTC.

The genes are TRBV29-1 and TRBJ2-3, with 10 positions matching TRBD1. V was clipped by 6 bases and J by 3 bases; unmatched bases: 0. Germline lookup yields CDR1 SQVTM and CDR2 ANQGSEA. CDR3 size: 12 residues. The DNA for the CDR3 is TGCAGCGTGGGACAGGGGACAGATACGCAGTATTTT. It specifies CSVGQGTDTQYF.

This clonotype was recorded a few times. This rearrangement joins TRBV2 to TRBJ2-1; D might be TRBD1 (6 bases). The CDR3 sequence is 15 residues long. The ends were cut back, 5 bases at V and 2 bases at J, with 13 bases in the middle. The germline V gene encodes CDR1 SNHLY and CDR2 FYNNEI. CDR3 residues: CASSYLDSTYNEQFF. The DNA of the CDR3 is TGTGCCAGCAGTTATCTGGACAGCACCTACAATGAGCAGTTCTTC.

This chain uses TRBV20-1 with TRBJ2-7; D might be TRBD2 (6 bases). Germline V gene lookup returns CDR1 DFQATT and CDR2 SNEGSKA (reference sequence). Trimming shortened V by 1 base and J by 7 bases, and 26 bases separated the two germline ends. CDR3 size: 17 residues. CDR3 coding DNA: TGCAGTGCTAGAGCCCATCATGGACGCGGGGCGGTGGGTGAGCAGTACTTC. Amino acids: CSARAHHGRGAVGEQYF.

In this sample, this clonotype turned up many times. This chain uses TRBV7-2 with TRBJ2-1; D remains ambiguous. Trimming removed 1 base at V and 0 bases at J, with 10 bases between. The CDR3 loop spans 16 amino acids. CDR1 is SGHTA and CDR2 is FQGNSA in the germline V gene. The CDR3 sequence is CASSLGMTLSYNEQFF. The CDR3 nucleotides are TGTGCCAGCAGCTTAGGTATGACCCTCTCCTACAATGAGCAGTTCTTC.

The V call is TRBV12-2, the J call TRBJ2-7. TRBV12-2 has pseudogene status. CDR3 size: 15 residues. Here the CDR3 reads CASRLVLQVSYEQYF. The CDR3 bases are TGTGCAAGTCGCTTAGTGCTACAGGTCTCCTACGAGCAGTACTTC.

The chain is built from TRBV3-1 and TRBJ1-1; D is uncertain. Per the germline V gene, CDR1 is LGHDT and CDR2 is YNNKEL (reference sequence). This CDR3 region has 13 residues. The V gene lost 1 base and the J gene lost 6 bases, with 9 bases spanning the gap. The CDR3 DNA follows: TGTGCCAGCAGCCAAGGGGCTATGGCTGAAGCTTTCTTT. Amino acid sequence: CASSQGAMAEAFF. Complete variable domain (other parts from reference TRBV3-1 and TRBJ1-1): DTAVSQTPKYLVTQMGNDKSIKCEQNLGHDTMYWYKQDSKKFLKIMFSYNNKELIINETVPNRFSPKSPDKAHLNLHINSLELGDSAVYFCASSQGAMAEAFFGQGTRLTVV.

Regarding this clonotype: A much larger clone differs by one base, so this may be a read error. The J gene is TRBJ2-2, the V gene TRBV2, with 11 bases fitting TRBD2. This CDR3 is 13 amino acids long. Germline V CDR1 and CDR2: SNHLY, FYNNEI. The J segment lost 9 bases and the V segment lost 6 bases, leaving 3 bases of the junction unmatched. CDR3 DNA sequence: TGTGCCAGCAGGGGACTAGCGGACAGGGAGCTGTTTTTT. This gives the protein CASRGLADRELFF. Using reference TRBV2 and TRBJ2-2 for the parts outside the CDR3, the full variable domain is EPEVTQTPSHQVTQMGQEVILRCVPISNHLYFYWYRQILGQKVEFLVSFYNNEISEKSEIFDDQFSVERPDGSNFTLKIRSTKLEDSAMYFCASRGLADRELFFGEGSRLTVL.

The V and J genes are TRBV5-6 and TRBJ1-6; D perhaps matches TRBD1 (5 bases). The V gene's germline CDR1 is SGHDT and CDR2 YYEEEE. The V and J ends lost 4 bases and 10 bases respectively, with 12 bases between them. The CDR3 covers 13 residues. In DNA, the CDR3 is TGTGCCAGCAGCCTAAACGACAGATCACCCCTCCACTTT. It codes for CASSLNDRSPLHF.

The V and J genes are TRBV3-1 and TRBJ2-7; a weak D match, TRBD2 (5 bases). Germline CDR1 LGHDT, CDR2 YNNKEL (reference sequence). This CDR3 has 14 amino acids. V was shortened by 5 bases and J by 3 bases, with 14 bases between the two germline ends. The CDR3 reads CASSVIGRGYEQYF. The CDR3 nucleotides read TGTGCCAGCAGCGTCATTGGACGGGGCTACGAGCAGTACTTC.

This clonotype was observed a handful of times. The chain links TRBV20-1 to TRBJ2-3; D might be TRBD2 (6 bases). CDR3 size: 16 residues. The germline CDR1 and CDR2 sequences are DFQATT and SNEGSKA (reference sequence). Deletions cut 4 bases from V and 0 bases from J, with 17 bases between. In DNA, the CDR3 is TGCAGTGCTACGAGTAGGCGGGGCCTTAGCACAGATACGCAGTATTTT. It specifies CSATSRRGLSTDTQYF.